This TCR beta chain is drawn from a study of cytomegalovirus exposure and HLA in healthy donors. Notes on the study in general: Reportedly, a later analysis found an Asian-associated ancestry cluster had fewer N-insertions than the approximately 670-donor mean. Researchers left out some V segments, among them TRBV6-2 and TRBV6-3, as indistinguishable. Serostatus for CMV was the only available immune exposure information.

Trimming took 0 bases from V and 3 from J, leaving 9 bases between them. The CDR3 totals 14 residues. Germline V CDR1 and CDR2: SGDLS, YYNGEE. Researchers ran the PCR with 60 Vbeta and 13 Jbeta primers. Assay: immunoSEQ multiplex PCR; the TCRdb copy retains only in-frame clones and omits some. The repertoire includes approximately 150,000 clones, around 83% of them detected once, and 2.5% to 3% sits in the top ten. Turning to this clone: Its antigen is unidentified.

The chain couples TRBV9 to TRBJ1-1, with D tentatively TRBD1 (6 bases). The origin of this receptor is a man aged 25-45 years in good health and CMV-seropositive. The sequenced material came from PBMCs. CDR3 region: CASSVGGLHTEAFF. The CDR3 DNA reads as TGTGCCAGCAGCGTAGGGGGGCTGCACACTGAAGCTTTCTTT.